This is a list of T cell receptor beta chains from one sample in a study of T cells after posttransplantation cyclophosphamide. The assay was immunoSEQ multiplex PCR, and TCRdb's table has in-frame clones only and misses some. The profile shows more than 2,000 clones, 71% of them singletons. Here the sequenced sample was PBMCs, taken roughly 34 days after a stem cell transplant with posttransplant cyclophosphamide. The receptors stem from a male patient aged 50 to 59 who received an allogeneic stem cell transplant from a related donor and was CMV-positive. T cells may partly derive from the graft donor. The CDR3 runs from the conserved cysteine through the conserved F or W. D genes are given only for firm matches. Not all rows give a size; the values are once, few, many and, for expanded clones, a class.

J	D	size	V	CDR3	DNA
TRBJ2-1	TRBD2	.	TRBV9	CASSVGTSGYEQFF	TGTGCCAGCAGCGTTGGGACTAGCGGGTATGAGCAGTTCTTC
TRBJ1-6	.	.	TRBV7-8	CASRRAGFLINSPLHF	TGTGCCAGCAGGCGCGCGGGATTTCTTATTAATTCACCCCTCCACTTT
TRBJ1-5	TRBD1	.	TRBV9	CASSRTGGNQPQHF	TGTGCCAGCAGCCGTACAGGGGGCAATCAGCCCCAGCATTTT
TRBJ1-6	.	few	TRBV19	CASSMSRNYNSPLHF	TGTGCCAGTAGTATGTCCAGGAACTATAATTCACCCCTCCACTTT
TRBJ2-7	.	few	TRBV28	CASSPVAPYEQYF	TGTGCCAGCAGTCCCGTAGCGCCCTACGAGCAGTACTTC
TRBJ2-1	.	.	TRBV7-9	CATRTVRGTPYNEQFF	TGTGCCACTCGAACAGTCCGGGGGACTCCCTACAATGAGCAGTTCTTC
TRBJ2-3	.	.	TRBV18	CASSPVRGRGGTDTQYF	TGTGCCAGCTCACCAGTCAGGGGCAGGGGAGGCACAGATACGCAGTATTTT
TRBJ1-6	.	.	TRBV5-5	CASSWGDVYNSPLHF	TGTGCCAGCAGCTGGGGGGACGTTTATAATTCACCCCTCCACTTT
TRBJ1-4	.	.	TRBV15	CATSRNQGLNEKLFF	TGTGCCACCAGCCGAAATCAGGGACTTAATGAAAAACTGTTTTTT
TRBJ1-2	.	.	TRBV5-5	CASSLAGRENYGYTF	TGTGCCAGCAGCTTGGCCGGGCGGGAGAACTATGGCTACACCTTC
TRBJ1-6	.	few	TRBV4-3	CASSPDARGSNSPLHF	TGCGCCAGCAGCCCCGACGCAAGGGGTTCTAATTCACCCCTCCACTTT
TRBJ2-2	TRBD1	.	TRBV18	CASSPPGGRDTGELFF	TGTGCCAGCTCACCTCCAGGGGGCCGTGACACCGGGGAGCTGTTTTTT
TRBJ2-7	.	.	TRBV29-1	CSVELRGSYEQYF	TGCAGCGTTGAACTCCGGGGCTCCTACGAGCAGTACTTC
TRBJ2-7	TRBD1	.	TRBV14	CASSQDLGQGHEQYF	TGTGCCAGCAGCCAAGACTTGGGACAGGGCCACGAGCAGTACTTC
TRBJ1-1	TRBD1	.	TRBV18	CASSPYGRGLTEAFF	TGTGCCAGCTCACCATACGGCAGGGGGCTCACTGAAGCTTTCTTT
TRBJ2-1	TRBD2	.	TRBV11-2	CASSYSGGADYEQFF	TGTGCCAGCAGCTATAGCGGGGGGGCCGACTATGAGCAGTTCTTC
TRBJ2-2	.	.	TRBV5-1	CASSEGLTNTGELFF	TGCGCCAGCAGCGAAGGACTCACGAACACCGGGGAGCTGTTTTTT
TRBJ1-5	.	.	TRBV5-6	CASSLGFGDNQPQHF	TGTGCCAGCAGCTTGGGTTTCGGGGACAATCAGCCCCAGCATTTT
TRBJ1-6	TRBD1	.	TRBV9	CASSAGQMNSPLHF	TGTGCCAGCAGCGCGGGACAGATGAATTCACCCCTCCACTTT
TRBJ2-3	TRBD1	.	TRBV5-5	CASSPTGTRTDTQYF	TGTGCCAGCAGCCCGACAGGGACCCGCACAGATACGCAGTATTTT
TRBJ2-7	TRBD2	.	TRBV5-4	CASSSPGTSGYEQYF	TGTGCCAGCAGCTCCCCCGGGACTAGCGGCTACGAGCAGTACTTC
TRBJ2-5	.	.	TRBV7-9	CASTHQDSGTRAQYF	TGTGCCAGCACCCACCAGGACTCTGGGACTCGGGCCCAGTACTTC
TRBJ2-7	.	.	TRBV11-2	CASSFVYYEQYF	TGTGCCAGCAGCTTTGTTTACTACGAGCAGTACTTC
TRBJ2-1	TRBD2	.	TRBV30	CAWSVGLAGPDEQFF	TGTGCCTGGAGTGTGGGACTAGCGGGACCGGATGAGCAGTTCTTC
TRBJ2-2	.	.	TRBV6-6	CASTPPGGELFF	TGTGCCAGCACCCCCCCGGGGGGGGAGCTGTTTTTT
TRBJ1-1	.	.	TRBV12-5	CASGPPSGTEAFF	TGTGCTAGTGGTCCCCCTTCCGGCACTGAAGCTTTCTTT
TRBJ1-1	TRBD1	.	TRBV5-6	CASSLGGRLAFF	TGTGCCAGCAGCCTAGGGGGCCGGTTGGCTTTCTTT
TRBJ2-3	.	.	TRBV5-6	CASSVGGAWTDTQYF	TGTGCCAGCAGCGTGGGCGGGGCCTGGACAGATACGCAGTATTTT
TRBJ1-2	.	.	TRBV4-1	CASSGGLDGYTF	TGCGCCAGCAGCGGGGGGTTGGATGGCTACACCTTC
TRBJ2-2	.	.	TRBV5-1	CASSLDSNTGELFF	TGCGCCAGCAGCTTGGACTCGAACACCGGGGAGCTGTTTTTT
TRBJ1-2	.	.	TRBV7-9	CASSSRVLRGYGYTF	TGTGCCAGCAGCTCCAGGGTACTGAGAGGCTATGGCTACACCTTC
TRBJ2-2	TRBD1	.	TRBV9	CASSGNRGSYTGELFF	TGTGCCAGCAGCGGAAACAGGGGGTCGTACACCGGGGAGCTGTTTTTT
TRBJ2-7	.	few	TRBV15	CATSRDRAGNEQYF	TGTGCCACCAGCAGAGATCGGGCGGGAAACGAGCAGTACTTC
TRBJ1-1	.	.	TRBV6-6	CASSYSTANTEAFF	TGTGCCAGCAGTTACTCGACAGCGAACACTGAAGCTTTCTTT
TRBJ1-2	TRBD1	.	TRBV27	CASSLLQGQGASGYTF	TGTGCCAGCAGTTTATTACAAGGACAGGGGGCTAGCGGCTACACCTTC
TRBJ1-2	TRBD1	few	TRBV7-8	CASSQTGDYGYTF	TGTGCCAGCAGTCAGACAGGGGACTATGGCTACACCTTC
TRBJ2-5	.	.	TRBV4-1	CASSHPGVPYQETQYF	TGCGCCAGCAGCCACCCGGGGGTACCGTACCAAGAGACCCAGTACTTC
TRBJ1-4	.	.	TRBV11-3	CASSLLGGAGEKLFF	TGTGCCAGCAGCTTATTAGGGGGGGCGGGTGAAAAACTGTTTTTT
TRBJ1-1	.	large	TRBV5-3	CARSPRTDMLRNTEAFF	TGTGCCAGAAGCCCTCGGACAGACATGTTAAGGAACACTGAAGCTTTCTTT
TRBJ1-1	TRBD1	.	TRBV9	CASSAGGWADTEAFF	TGTGCCAGCAGCGCAGGGGGCTGGGCGGACACTGAAGCTTTCTTT
TRBJ1-5	.	few	TRBV11-2	CASSLAGESNQPQHF	TGTGCCAGCAGCTTAGCAGGGGAGAGCAATCAGCCCCAGCATTTT
TRBJ1-2	.	.	TRBV11-1	CASSLASGLDGYTF	TGTGCCAGCAGCTTAGCCTCAGGGCTAGATGGCTACACCTTC
TRBJ2-7	.	few	TRBV27	CASSPFTGSLYEQYF	TGTGCCAGCAGTCCATTCACGGGGTCTCTCTACGAGCAGTACTTC
TRBJ2-7	TRBD2	.	TRBV12-5	CASAPFEGFRDYSYEQYF	TGTGCTAGTGCTCCTTTCGAGGGGTTCCGGGACTACTCCTACGAGCAGTACTTC
TRBJ2-1	TRBD2	.	TRBV7-2	CASSATSGGSHYNEQFF	TGTGCCAGCAGCGCAACTAGCGGGGGGTCGCATTACAATGAGCAGTTCTTC
TRBJ1-2	TRBD1	few	TRBV7-9	CASSFRSQGAHGYTF	TGTGCCAGCAGCTTCAGATCACAGGGGGCGCACGGCTACACCTTC
TRBJ2-2	.	.	TRBV2	CAGIENTGELFF	TGTGCCGGCATAGAAAACACCGGGGAGCTGTTTTTT
TRBJ2-7	.	.	TRBV7-9	CASSFKGRVDYEQYF	TGTGCCAGCAGCTTTAAGGGCAGGGTGGACTACGAGCAGTACTTC
TRBJ2-3	.	.	TRBV25-1	CASSPGSSTDTQYF	TGTGCCAGCAGTCCAGGGTCTAGCACAGATACGCAGTATTTT
TRBJ1-3	.	.	TRBV7-2	CASSLGAGLGNTIYF	TGTGCCAGCAGCTTAGGGGCAGGGCTGGGAAACACCATATATTTT
TRBJ1-2	TRBD1	.	TRBV5-1	CASSLGDSFYGYTF	TGCGCCAGCAGCTTGGGGGACAGCTTCTATGGCTACACCTTC
TRBJ2-2	.	.	TRBV7-9	CASSSLPRGELFF	TGTGCCAGCAGCTCCCTCCCGAGGGGGGAGCTGTTTTTT
TRBJ1-3	TRBD1	.	TRBV29-1	CSVVDRGSGHTIYF	TGCAGCGTCGTGGACAGGGGTAGCGGACACACCATATATTTT
TRBJ2-3	TRBD1	.	TRBV7-9	CASSSGTGGTDTQYF	TGTGCCAGCAGCTCCGGGACAGGGGGCACAGATACGCAGTATTTT
TRBJ2-1	.	.	TRBV2	CASSEGVGSGDEQFF	TGTGCCAGCAGTGAGGGCGTGGGGAGTGGCGATGAGCAGTTCTTC